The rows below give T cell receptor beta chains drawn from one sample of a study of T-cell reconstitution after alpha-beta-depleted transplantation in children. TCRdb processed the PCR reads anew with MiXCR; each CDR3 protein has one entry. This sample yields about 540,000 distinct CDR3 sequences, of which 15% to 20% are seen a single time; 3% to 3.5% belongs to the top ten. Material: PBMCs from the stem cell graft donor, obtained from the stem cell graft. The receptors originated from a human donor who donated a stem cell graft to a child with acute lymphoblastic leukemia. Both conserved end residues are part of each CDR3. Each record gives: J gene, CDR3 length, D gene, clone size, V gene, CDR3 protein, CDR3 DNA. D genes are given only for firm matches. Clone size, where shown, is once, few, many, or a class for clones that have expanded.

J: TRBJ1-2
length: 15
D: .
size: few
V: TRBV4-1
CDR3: CASSPIGEALYGYTF
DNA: TGCGCCAGCAGCCCCATTGGGGAGGCCCTCTATGGCTACACCTTC

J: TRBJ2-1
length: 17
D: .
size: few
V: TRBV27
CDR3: CASSLRRDRSLYNEQFF
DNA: TGTGCCAGCAGCTTGCGTAGGGACCGATCGCTCTACAATGAGCAGTTCTTC

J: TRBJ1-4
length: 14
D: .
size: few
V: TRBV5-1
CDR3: CASSSGRPSEKLFF
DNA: TGCGCCAGCAGCTCGGGTAGACCTAGCGAAAAACTGTTTTTT

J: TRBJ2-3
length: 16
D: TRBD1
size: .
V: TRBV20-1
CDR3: CSARDGYRGLPDTQYF
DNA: TGCAGTGCTAGAGATGGCTACAGGGGGCTACCAGATACGCAGTATTTT

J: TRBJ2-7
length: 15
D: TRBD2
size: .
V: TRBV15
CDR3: CATSSSREFVYEQYF
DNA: TGTGCCACCAGCAGCTCGCGGGAGTTTGTCTACGAGCAGTACTTC

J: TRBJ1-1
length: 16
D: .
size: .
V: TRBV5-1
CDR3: CASSLDRSGGNTEAFF
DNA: TGCGCCAGCAGCTTGGACAGGTCGGGGGGGAACACTGAAGCTTTCTTT

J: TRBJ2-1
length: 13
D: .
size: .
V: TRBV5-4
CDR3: CASRVGARNEQFF
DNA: TGTGCCAGCCGAGTAGGGGCCCGGAATGAGCAGTTCTTC

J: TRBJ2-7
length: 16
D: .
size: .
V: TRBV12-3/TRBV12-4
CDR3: CASSLNPGTPSYEQYF
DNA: TGTGCCAGCAGTTTGAATCCCGGGACGCCCTCCTACGAGCAGTACTTC

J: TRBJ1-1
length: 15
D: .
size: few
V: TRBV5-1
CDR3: CASSLVGQKNTEAFF
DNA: TGCGCCAGCAGCCTGGTCGGGCAAAAGAACACTGAAGCTTTCTTT

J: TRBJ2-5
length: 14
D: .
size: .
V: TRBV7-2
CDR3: CASTLGWGQETQYF
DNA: TGTGCCAGCACCCTAGGGTGGGGACAAGAGACCCAGTACTTC

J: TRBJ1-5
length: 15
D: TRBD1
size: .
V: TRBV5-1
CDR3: CASSSGTGGEQPQHF
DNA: TGCGCCAGCAGCTCCGGGACAGGGGGAGAGCAGCCCCAGCATTTT

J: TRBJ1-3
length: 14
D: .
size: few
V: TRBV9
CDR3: CASSVVSSGNTIYF
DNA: TGTGCCAGCAGCGTAGTTAGCTCTGGAAACACCATATATTTT

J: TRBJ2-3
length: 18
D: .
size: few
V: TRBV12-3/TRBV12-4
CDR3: CASSWGTTAFRPTDTQYF
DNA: TGTGCCAGCAGTTGGGGAACGACCGCCTTTCGGCCCACAGATACGCAGTATTTT

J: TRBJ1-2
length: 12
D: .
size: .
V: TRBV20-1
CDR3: CSARVVNYGYTF
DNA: TGCAGTGCTAGGGTGGTTAACTATGGCTACACCTTC

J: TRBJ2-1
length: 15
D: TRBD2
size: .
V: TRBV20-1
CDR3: CCARTSGRPLNEQFF
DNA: TGCTGTGCTAGGACTAGCGGGAGACCTCTCAATGAGCAGTTCTTC

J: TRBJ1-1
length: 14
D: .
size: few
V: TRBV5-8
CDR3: CASSLWEIGTEAFF
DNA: TGTGCCAGCAGCTTGTGGGAGATCGGGACTGAAGCTTTCTTT

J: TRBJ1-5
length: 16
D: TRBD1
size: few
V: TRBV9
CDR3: CASSVATGDSNQPQHF
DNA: TGTGCCAGCAGCGTAGCGACAGGGGATAGCAATCAGCCCCAGCATTTT

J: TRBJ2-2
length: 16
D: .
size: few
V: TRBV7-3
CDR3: CASSLYRGGNTGELFF
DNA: TGTGCCAGCAGCTTATATAGAGGGGGTAACACCGGGGAGCTGTTTTTT

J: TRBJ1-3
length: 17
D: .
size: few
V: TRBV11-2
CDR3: CASSVSRGGSSGNTIYF
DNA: TGTGCCAGCAGCGTCAGCAGGGGTGGGAGCTCTGGAAACACCATATATTTT

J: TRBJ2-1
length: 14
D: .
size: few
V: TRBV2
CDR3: CASSPAGADNEQFF
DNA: TGTGCCAGCAGTCCCGCCGGGGCCGACAATGAGCAGTTCTTC

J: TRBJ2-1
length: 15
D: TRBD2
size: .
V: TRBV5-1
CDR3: CASSLLAGVTNEQFF
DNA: TGCGCCAGCAGCTTGTTAGCGGGAGTAACTAATGAGCAGTTCTTC

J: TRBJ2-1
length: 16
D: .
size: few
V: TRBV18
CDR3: CASSLRPNHLDNEQFF
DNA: TGTGCCAGCTCACTACGGCCAAATCACCTTGACAATGAGCAGTTCTTC

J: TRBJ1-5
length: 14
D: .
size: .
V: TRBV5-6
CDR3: CASRLDGSNQPQHF
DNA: TGTGCCAGCAGACTGGACGGTAGCAATCAGCCCCAGCATTTT

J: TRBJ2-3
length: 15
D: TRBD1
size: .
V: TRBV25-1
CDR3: CASSSTGGLLPTQYF
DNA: TGTGCCAGCAGTTCCACAGGGGGCCTTCTACCAACGCAGTATTTT

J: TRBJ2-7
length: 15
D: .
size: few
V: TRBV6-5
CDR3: CASSYIAGSAYEQYF
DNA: TGTGCCAGCAGTTACATTGCCGGTAGCGCCTACGAGCAGTACTTC

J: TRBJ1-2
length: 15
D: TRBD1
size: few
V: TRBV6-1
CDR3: CASVDRGNINYGYTF
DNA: TGTGCCAGCGTGGACAGGGGGAATATTAACTATGGCTACACCTTC

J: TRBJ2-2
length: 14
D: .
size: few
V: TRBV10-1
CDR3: CASSDQGPTGELFF
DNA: TGCGCCAGCAGTGACCAGGGGCCCACCGGGGAGCTGTTTTTT

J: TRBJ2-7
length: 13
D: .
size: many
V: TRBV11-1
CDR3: CASSFGAAYEQYF
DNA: TGTGCCAGCAGCTTTGGGGCAGCCTACGAGCAGTACTTC

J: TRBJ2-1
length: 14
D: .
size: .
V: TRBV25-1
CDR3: CASSQPYRDNEQFF
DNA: TGTGCCAGCAGCCAGCCGTACAGGGACAATGAGCAGTTCTTC

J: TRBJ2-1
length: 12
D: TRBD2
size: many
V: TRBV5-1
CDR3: CASSFTSDEQFF
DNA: TGCGCCAGCAGCTTCACTAGCGATGAGCAGTTCTTC

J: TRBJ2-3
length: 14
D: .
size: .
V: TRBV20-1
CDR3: CSATGGKGEDTQYF
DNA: TGCAGTGCCACAGGCGGGAAAGGAGAAGATACGCAGTATTTT

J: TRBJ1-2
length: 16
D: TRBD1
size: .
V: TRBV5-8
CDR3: CASSLRRQGGFEGYTF
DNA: TGTGCCAGCAGCTTGCGCCGACAAGGGGGCTTTGAGGGCTACACCTTC

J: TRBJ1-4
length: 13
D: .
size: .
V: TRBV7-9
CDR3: CASSLGSSEKLFF
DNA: TGTGCCAGCAGCTTAGGGAGTTCCGAAAAACTGTTTTTT

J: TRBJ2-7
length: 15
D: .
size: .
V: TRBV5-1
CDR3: CASSRGHELPYEQYF
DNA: TGCGCCAGCAGCCGGGGACACGAGCTCCCCTACGAGCAGTACTTC

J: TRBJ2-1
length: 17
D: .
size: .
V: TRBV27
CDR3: CASKAHRDSSSYNEQFF
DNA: TGTGCCAGCAAGGCCCACCGGGACTCGAGCTCCTACAATGAGCAGTTCTTC